The rows below give T cell receptor beta chains drawn from one sample of a study of regulatory T cells in long-lasting Graves disease. TCRdb reanalysed the multiplex PCR reads using MiXCR and keeps one entry per CDR3 protein. The table has 400,000 to 650,000 distinct CDR3 sequences, roughly 15% seen once. Another study also made use of these data, one on T cells in Graves' hyperthyroidism and ophthalmopathy.

Sample: peripheral blood mononuclear cells (PBMCs), taken at new diagnosis, from a patient treated with antithyroid drugs. The receptors stem from a woman aged 35 to 59 with Graves disease. CDR3s include the opening cysteine and the closing phenylalanine or tryptophan. D genes are given only for firm matches. The listing skips clone size in some rows; elsewhere it reads once, few, many or a size class.

V: TRBV3-1
D: -
size: many
J: TRBJ1-1
CDR3: CASSQGRTLEAFF
DNA: TGTGCCAGCAGCCAAGGCCGGACACTTGAAGCTTTCTTT

V: TRBV29-1
D: -
size: few
J: TRBJ2-7
CDR3: CSVAELVSPYEQYF
DNA: TGCAGCGTTGCGGAACTCGTTAGCCCTTACGAGCAGTACTTC

V: TRBV7-9
D: -
size: -
J: TRBJ2-3
CDR3: CASRPGQTDTQYF
DNA: TGTGCCAGCAGGCCAGGGCAAACAGATACGCAGTATTTT

V: TRBV10-3
D: -
size: -
J: TRBJ2-1
CDR3: CAISELDRNAEQFF
DNA: TGTGCCATCAGTGAGTTAGACCGTAACGCTGAGCAGTTCTTC

V: TRBV28
D: TRBD1
size: many
J: TRBJ1-6
CDR3: CASSPSLGQGNSPLHF
DNA: TGTGCCAGCAGTCCCTCACTCGGACAGGGAAATTCACCCCTCCACTTT

V: TRBV24-1
D: -
size: -
J: TRBJ2-1
CDR3: CATESGGMANEQFF
DNA: TGTGCCACCGAATCCGGAGGGATGGCCAATGAGCAGTTCTTC

V: TRBV30
D: -
size: many
J: TRBJ1-2
CDR3: CAWRASDYGYTF
DNA: TGTGCCTGGCGAGCCAGTGACTATGGCTACACCTTC

V: TRBV28
D: -
size: -
J: TRBJ2-6
CDR3: CASSLFRTSGANVLTF
DNA: TGTGCCAGCAGTTTATTTCGGACTTCTGGGGCCAACGTCCTGACTTTC

V: TRBV10-3
D: -
size: -
J: TRBJ2-6
CDR3: CAISESTGIGEGANVLTF
DNA: TGTGCCATCAGTGAGTCGACTGGTATCGGGGAAGGGGCCAACGTCCTGACTTTC

V: TRBV9
D: TRBD1
size: -
J: TRBJ2-5
CDR3: CASSADRGAETQYF
DNA: TGTGCCAGCAGCGCGGACAGGGGTGCAGAGACCCAGTACTTC

V: TRBV2
D: -
size: many
J: TRBJ2-7
CDR3: CASSGNEQYF
DNA: TGTGCCAGCAGTGGAAACGAGCAGTACTTC

V: TRBV7-6
D: -
size: many
J: TRBJ2-7
CDR3: CASSLEVWGAGTYEQYF
DNA: TGTGCCAGCAGCTTAGAAGTCTGGGGGGCAGGGACCTACGAGCAGTACTTC

V: TRBV6-9
D: -
size: few
J: TRBJ2-5
CDR3: CASSYLWGQETQYF
DNA: TGTGCCAGCAGTTACCTCTGGGGGCAAGAGACCCAGTACTTC

V: TRBV4-1
D: TRBD2
size: -
J: TRBJ2-3
CDR3: CASSRGLAGGTDTQYF
DNA: TGCGCCAGCAGCCGGGGTCTAGCGGGGGGCACAGATACGCAGTATTTT

V: TRBV6-2/TRBV6-3
D: TRBD2
size: -
J: TRBJ2-3
CDR3: CASSLGGGSIDTQYF
DNA: TGTGCCAGCAGTTTAGGCGGGGGGAGCATAGATACGCAGTATTTT

V: TRBV12-3/TRBV12-4
D: TRBD2
size: -
J: TRBJ2-5
CDR3: CASTAGVETQYF
DNA: TGTGCCAGCACCGCGGGGGTGGAGACCCAGTACTTC

V: TRBV7-9
D: -
size: -
J: TRBJ2-4
CDR3: CASSGPTGRVAKNIQYF
DNA: TGTGCCAGCAGCGGACCGACAGGGAGGGTTGCCAAAAACATTCAGTACTTC

V: TRBV12-3/TRBV12-4
D: -
size: many
J: TRBJ1-6
CDR3: CASSTDSSYNSPLHF
DNA: TGTGCCAGCAGCACGGACAGCTCCTATAATTCACCCCTCCACTTT

V: TRBV11-1
D: TRBD2
size: many
J: TRBJ2-3
CDR3: CASSLGRGGADTQYF
DNA: TGTGCCAGCAGCTTGGGTCGGGGGGGTGCAGATACGCAGTATTTT

V: TRBV7-2
D: -
size: -
J: TRBJ1-5
CDR3: CASSKWDSNQPQHF
DNA: TGTGCCAGCAGCAAGTGGGACAGCAATCAGCCCCAGCATTTT

V: TRBV4-1
D: -
size: -
J: TRBJ1-1
CDR3: CASSQPGAPRNTEAFF
DNA: TGCGCCAGCAGCCAACCGGGGGCGCCCCGGAACACTGAAGCTTTCTTT

V: TRBV12-3/TRBV12-4
D: TRBD1
size: -
J: TRBJ2-1
CDR3: CASSPKGQGVWNEQFF
DNA: TGTGCCAGCAGTCCAAAGGGACAGGGGGTTTGGAATGAGCAGTTCTTC

V: TRBV5-1
D: TRBD1
size: many
J: TRBJ1-5
CDR3: CASSLEGDSYQPQHF
DNA: TGCGCCAGCAGCCTTGAGGGGGACAGCTATCAGCCCCAGCATTTT

V: TRBV11-2
D: -
size: many
J: TRBJ2-5
CDR3: CASSLSQGETQYF
DNA: TGTGCCAGCAGCTTAAGTCAGGGAGAGACCCAGTACTTC

V: TRBV3-1
D: -
size: many
J: TRBJ1-1
CDR3: CASEGRGSTEAFF
DNA: TGTGCCAGCGAGGGGAGGGGGAGCACTGAAGCTTTCTTT

V: TRBV3-1
D: TRBD2
size: -
J: TRBJ2-1
CDR3: CASRGEAGGPHYNEQFF
DNA: TGTGCCAGCCGCGGGGAGGCGGGGGGTCCTCACTACAATGAGCAGTTCTTC

V: TRBV4-1
D: TRBD2
size: -
J: TRBJ2-1
CDR3: CAPTSRSGGLAYNEQFF
DNA: TGCGCCCCTACCTCGAGAAGCGGGGGCCTAGCCTACAATGAGCAGTTCTTC

V: TRBV12-3/TRBV12-4
D: -
size: many
J: TRBJ1-2
CDR3: CASSFGIGYTF
DNA: TGTGCCAGCAGTTTTGGGATTGGCTACACCTTC

V: TRBV2
D: TRBD1
size: -
J: TRBJ1-6
CDR3: CASRGDRNNSPLHF
DNA: TGTGCCAGCAGAGGGGACAGGAATAATTCACCCCTCCACTTT

V: TRBV20-1
D: -
size: -
J: TRBJ2-7
CDR3: CSARDPGDPYEQYF
DNA: TGCAGTGCTAGAGATCCTGGGGACCCCTACGAGCAGTACTTC

V: TRBV6-2/TRBV6-3
D: TRBD2
size: few
J: TRBJ2-1
CDR3: CASSYGVRAGGWSEQFF
DNA: TGTGCCAGCAGTTACGGGGTCCGGGCGGGGGGCTGGAGCGAGCAGTTCTTC

V: TRBV18
D: -
size: many
J: TRBJ2-5
CDR3: CASSADSRETQYF
DNA: TGTGCCAGCTCAGCCGATAGTAGGGAGACCCAGTACTTC

V: TRBV30
D: TRBD1
size: -
J: TRBJ1-1
CDR3: CAWTAGTEGAEAFF
DNA: TGTGCCTGGACGGCCGGGACAGAGGGGGCTGAAGCTTTCTTT

V: TRBV7-9
D: -
size: many
J: TRBJ2-3
CDR3: CASSLSEIQSTDTQYF
DNA: TGTGCCAGCAGCTTGTCGGAGATCCAGAGCACAGATACGCAGTATTTT

V: TRBV7-9
D: -
size: few
J: TRBJ2-4
CDR3: CASSKFPGSAKNIQYF
DNA: TGTGCCAGCAGCAAATTCCCGGGTTCAGCCAAAAACATTCAGTACTTC

V: TRBV7-9
D: -
size: -
J: TRBJ1-4
CDR3: CASSPAAGTNNEKLFF
DNA: TGTGCCAGCAGCCCGGCAGCCGGGACAAATAATGAAAAACTGTTTTTT

V: TRBV15
D: -
size: many
J: TRBJ1-6
CDR3: CATSRGELGSYNSPLHF
DNA: TGTGCCACCAGCAGAGGAGAGTTAGGGAGTTATAATTCACCCCTCCACTTT

V: TRBV28
D: -
size: many
J: TRBJ1-6
CDR3: CASSGVNNSPLHF
DNA: TGTGCCAGCAGCGGGGTTAATAATTCACCCCTCCACTTT

V: TRBV3-1
D: TRBD1
size: many
J: TRBJ2-3
CDR3: CASSQDSPGTGELDTQYF
DNA: TGTGCCAGCAGCCAAGATTCGCCCGGGACAGGGGAGTTGGATACGCAGTATTTT

V: TRBV12-3/TRBV12-4
D: -
size: many
J: TRBJ1-2
CDR3: CASRDNTGYSYGYTF
DNA: TGTGCCAGCAGGGATAATACAGGGTACTCCTATGGCTACACCTTC

V: TRBV20-1
D: TRBD1
size: few
J: TRBJ2-7
CDR3: CSAGDRGNDEQYF
DNA: TGCAGTGCAGGAGACAGGGGTAACGACGAGCAGTACTTC